The TCR beta chain described here comes from a study of a mutant IDH1 vaccine in newly diagnosed glioma. Study background: With temozolomide cycles, or 4-6 weeks after radiotherapy alone, vaccination was started. The V12 visit happened in week 35, and the V13 visit happened in week 47.

General study results and limits: Across multiple MHC alleles, 85% to 95% of patients had vaccine-induced responses. Whatever changes occurred in top peripheral T cell clonotypes seemed unrelated to pseudoprogression.

The table came from immunoSEQ multiplex PCR; TCRdb's copy has only in-frame clones and leaves some out. Of more than 30,000 clones listed, around 90% are singletons. Concerning this clone: Its antigen is not identified.

Time point: week 47, end of study. In every dose of vaccine, 300 ug of mutant IDH1 20-mer peptide was given alongside topical imiquimod. Trimming removed 5 bases from V and 6 bases from J, with 16 bases in between. Germline assignment: CDR1 LNHDA and CDR2 SQIVND (reference sequence). CDR3 size: 14 residues. The source is a woman aged 35 to 49 with glioma. The source material was PBMCs, sampled from a glioma patient whose treatment included an IDH1 peptide vaccine. The chain is built from TRBV19 and TRBJ1-2, with TRBD1 as a possible D gene (6 bases). The CDR3 loop reads CASSRTVPWDGYTF. In DNA form, the CDR3 reads TGTGCCAGTAGTCGGACAGTTCCCTGGGATGGCTACACCTTC.